Presented here are 28 T cell receptor beta chains from one specimen sequenced in a study of T cell responses to AZD1222 COVID-19 vaccine. Data came from immunoSEQ multiplex PCR; TCRdb stores just in-frame clones and leaves some out. The sample lists some 70,000 clones; 65% to 90% were seen once. Sequencing was performed on peripheral blood, taken on day 0 of AZD1222 vaccination. These receptors were taken from an adult in good health.

In its sample, this clone was seen once. The V gene is TRBV18, the J gene TRBJ1-1; D is ambiguous. The CDR3 extends over 14 amino acids. CDR1 and CDR2 (germline): KGHSH, LQKENI. V lost 3 bases to trimming and J lost 1 base, with 9 bases between them. CDR3 protein: CASSPSQRNTEAFF. For the CDR3, the DNA is TGTGCCAGCTCACCGTCGCAGAGGAACACTGAAGCTTTCTTT.

The J gene is TRBJ2-1, the V gene TRBV13; D not certain. The CDR3 spans 13 residues. The germline V gene encodes CDR1 PRHDT and CDR2 FYEKMQ (reference sequence). V gave up 4 bases and J gave up 3 bases, with 7 bases separating them. The CDR3, as DNA: TGTGCCAGCAGCTCCTGGGGCTACAATGAGCAGTTCTTC. It yields the protein CASSSWGYNEQFF.

The V and J genes are TRBV7-9 and TRBJ2-4, with D possibly called TRBD1 or TRBD2 (5 bases each). CDR3 size: 16 residues. The V and J ends lost 1 base and 0 bases respectively, with 10 bases between them. CDR1 is SEHNR and CDR2 is FQNEAQ in the germline V gene (reference sequence). Here the CDR3 DNA reads TGTGCCAGCAGCTTAGGGTCGGGGCTAGCCAAAAACATTCAGTACTTC. It is translated as CASSLGSGLAKNIQYF.

V gene TRBV11-2 combines with J gene TRBJ2-3; no clear D gene. This CDR3 region has 14 residues. The V end was cut by 2 bases, the J end by 0 bases, with 6 bases between. The germline CDR1 and CDR2 sequences are SGHAT and FQNNGV. CDR3 amino acids: CASSLYGSTDTQYF. CDR3 coding DNA: TGTGCCAGCAGCTTATACGGAAGCACAGATACGCAGTATTTT.

This clone has just one count. V gene TRBV19 combines with J gene TRBJ1-3; 9 bases map to TRBD1. The CDR3 loop spans 17 amino acids. V shed 6 bases and J 0 bases; nucleotides not matched to a gene: 9. Per the germline V gene, CDR1 is LNHDA and CDR2 is SQIVND (reference sequence). CDR3 in amino acids: CASSPSGTGFSGNTIYF. The CDR3 DNA follows: TGTGCCAGTAGCCCCTCCGGGACAGGGTTCTCTGGAAACACCATATATTTT.

This clone was found once. This chain uses TRBV24-1 with TRBJ1-2, with 8 bases fitting TRBD1. V gave up 4 bases and J gave up 2 bases; unmatched junction bases: 5. Germline V gives CDR1 KGHDR, CDR2 SFDVKD. The CDR3 totals 15 residues. The CDR3 loop reads CATSDHGTGNYGYTF. The CDR3 DNA follows: TGTGCCACCAGTGACCACGGGACAGGCAACTATGGCTACACCTTC.

This rearrangement joins TRBV11-3 to TRBJ2-7; the match to TRBD1 covers 12 bases. V shed 5 bases and J 6 bases; nucleotides not matched to a gene: 5. This CDR3 region has 14 residues. From germline, CDR1 is SGHNT and CDR2 YENEEA. Written as DNA, the CDR3 is TGTGCCAGCAGCCAAGGGACAGGGGGCGCCGAGCAGTACTTC. Translated: CASSQGTGGAEQYF.

The chain employs TRBV7-2 and TRBJ2-7; no firm D call. V dropped 4 bases and J dropped 2 bases, with 12 bases sitting between them. The CDR3 runs 14 residues. Germline CDR1 SGHTA, CDR2 FQGNSA. This CDR3 is CASSSNLGTYEQYF. CDR3 nucleotides: TGTGCCAGCAGCTCCAACTTGGGGACCTACGAGCAGTACTTC.

This clone was recorded a few times. The chain is built from TRBV5-1 and TRBJ2-1, with 10 positions matching TRBD2. Trimming took 2 bases from V and 3 from J; bases not matched to a gene: 11. There are 18 residues in the CDR3. Germline CDR1 reads SGHRS; CDR2 reads YFSETQ. The CDR3 DNA follows: TGCGCCAGCAGCTTAAAACTTAGACTAGCGGGCGACTACAATGAGCAGTTCTTC. Translation: CASSLKLRLAGDYNEQFF.

The chain uses TRBV7-2 and TRBJ1-1, with D possibly TRBD1 on 6 matching bases. The CDR3 runs 16 residues. Germline V CDR1 and CDR2: SGHTA, FQGNSA. V gave up 1 base and J gave up 9 bases, with 21 bases separating them. CDR3 amino acids: CASSLDRAAGASKAFF. In DNA, the CDR3 is TGTGCCAGCAGCTTAGACAGGGCGGCTGGTGCAAGCAAAGCTTTCTTT.

This chain uses TRBV11-2 with TRBJ2-1; a possible D gene is TRBD2 (5 bases). Per the germline V gene, CDR1 is SGHAT and CDR2 is FQNNGV. V dropped 5 bases and J dropped 7 bases, with 12 bases sitting between them. The CDR3 contains 13 residues. CDR3 coding DNA: TGTGCCAGCAGCGCCTGGACTGGGAATGAGCAGTTCTTC. Its protein product is CASSAWTGNEQFF.

The chain couples TRBV7-9 to TRBJ2-7, with a weak D call TRBD2 (5 bases). Germline-derived CDR1 and CDR2 are SEHNR and FQNEAQ (reference sequence). Deletions cut 5 bases from V and 13 bases from J, with 24 bases between. The CDR3 totals 14 residues. In nucleotides, the CDR3 is TGTGCCAGCAGCGCCCGCAGGAGGACCGGGGAATTATACTTC. Its translation: CASSARRRTGELYF.

The V gene is TRBV27, the J gene TRBJ2-1; 11 bases map to TRBD2. This CDR3 has 15 residues. The germline V gene has CDR1 MNHEY and CDR2 SMNVEV (reference sequence). After removal of 0 bases from V and 12 bases from J, the junction contained 7 bases not matched to a gene. The CDR3 region is CASSLSQTSGAGQFF. CDR3 bases: TGTGCCAGCAGTTTATCGCAGACTAGCGGGGCTGGGCAGTTCTTC.

The chain recombines TRBV6-6 with TRBJ2-7; no firm D call. The CDR3 has 11 residues. Germline V CDR1 and CDR2: MNHNY, SVGAGI (reference sequence). V gave up 2 bases and J gave up 6 bases, with 5 bases separating them. CDR3 nucleotide sequence: TGTGCCAGCAGTTACGTGGGCGAGCAGTACTTC. Protein: CASSYVGEQYF.

The J gene is TRBJ1-5, the V gene TRBV12-3 or TRBV12-4, with 11 bases that match TRBD1. The CDR3 consists of 13 residues. V was clipped by 5 bases and J by 10 bases; unmatched bases: 4. The CDR3 protein is CASSLGQGVPQHF. DNA of the CDR3: TGTGCCAGCAGTCTGGGACAGGGGGTCCCCCAGCATTTT.

This sequence joins TRBV30 and TRBJ2-3; D gene ambiguous. Per germline, CDR1 GTSNPN and CDR2 SVGIG (reference sequence). CDR3 length: 12 amino acids. Trimming took off 5 bases at V and 4 bases at J, with 10 bases between the two ends. CDR3 region: CAWGPRADTQYF. Written as DNA, the CDR3 is TGTGCCTGGGGACCAAGGGCAGATACGCAGTATTTT.

Only a few counts were recorded for this clone. The chain employs TRBV7-9 and TRBJ1-1; D is undetermined. Germline V CDR1 and CDR2: SEHNR, FQNEAQ (reference sequence). The CDR3 covers 13 residues. V lost 5 bases, J lost 1 base, and 8 bases lay in between. CDR3 sequence: CASSGNKNTEAFF. CDR3 coding DNA: TGTGCCAGCAGCGGTAACAAGAACACTGAAGCTTTCTTT.

As DNA, the CDR3 is TGTGCCAGCGGACCTCCCTACAGGCAGTACTTC. Translation gives CASGPPYRQYF. The chain is built from TRBV2 and TRBJ2-7; the D is unclear. This CDR3 is 11 amino acids long. Trimming left V 8 bases short and J 9 bases short, with 14 bases between. CDR1 and CDR2 (germline): SNHLY, FYNNEI.

J is TRBJ1-5 and V is TRBV10-3, with a possible D match to TRBD1 (6 bases). The CDR3 loop spans 13 amino acids. V dropped 6 bases and J dropped 5 bases, with 11 bases sitting between them. The germline gives CDR1 ENHRY, CDR2 SYGVKD. This chain's CDR3 is CAISGGQYQPQHF. The DNA of the CDR3 is TGTGCCATCAGCGGAGGACAGTATCAGCCCCAGCATTTT.

The rearrangement joins TRBV6-2 or TRBV6-3 to TRBJ1-5, with D uncertain. CDR1 and CDR2 (germline): MNHEY, SVGEGT. Between the trimmed V and J ends, which lost 1 base and 3 bases, there was a span of 10 bases. This CDR3 has 15 amino acids. This CDR3 reads CASSYFGGPNQPQHF. In DNA, the CDR3 is TGTGCCAGCAGTTACTTCGGAGGACCCAATCAGCCCCAGCATTTT.

The genes are TRBV3-1 (or the pseudogene TRBV3-2) and TRBJ1-3; D remains unclear. V lost 0 bases and J 8 bases, leaving 11 bases between the germline ends. The CDR3 contains 14 residues. Germline V gene lookup returns CDR1 LGHDT and CDR2 YNNKEL (reference sequence). The CDR3 sequence: CASSQDQARDTIYF. The CDR3 bases are TGTGCCAGCAGCCAAGATCAGGCAAGGGACACCATATATTTT.

V is TRBV30 and J is TRBJ1-6; D remains unclear. The CDR3 has 13 residues. V was shortened by 3 bases and J by 5 bases, with 8 bases between the two germline ends. Looked up from germline, CDR1 is GTSNPN and CDR2 is SVGIG (reference sequence). CDR3 coding DNA: TGTGCCTGGAGGACTGATGATAATTCACCCCTCCACTTT. Protein sequence: CAWRTDDNSPLHF.

V and J are TRBV6-6 and TRBJ2-7, with D possibly matching TRBD1 (6 bases). Trimming took off 7 bases at V and 1 base at J, with 11 bases between the two ends. The length of the CDR3 is 13 residues. Per the germline V gene, CDR1 is MNHNY and CDR2 is SVGAGI (reference sequence). CDR3 residues: CASTPGTSYEQYF. The CDR3 DNA reads as TGTGCCAGCACCCCCGGGACATCCTACGAGCAGTACTTC.

The chain combines TRBV11-3 with TRBJ2-5, with unresolved D. There are 14 residues in the CDR3. Trimming shortened V by 0 bases and J by 3 bases, and 8 bases separated the two germline ends. Germline V lookup: CDR1 SGHNT, CDR2 YENEEA. This CDR3 reads CASSLDRDEETQYF. The CDR3 DNA is TGTGCCAGCAGCTTAGACCGCGACGAAGAGACCCAGTACTTC. Complete variable domain (other parts from reference TRBV11-3 and TRBJ2-5): EAGVVQSPRYKIIEKKQPVAFWCNPISGHNTLYWYLQNLGQGPELLIRYENEEAVDDSQLPKDRFSAERLKGVDSTLKIQPAELGDSAVYLCASSLDRDEETQYFGPGTRLLVL.

The rearrangement links TRBV9 to TRBJ2-1, with a weak D call TRBD2 (6 bases). The CDR3 runs 12 residues. V lost 4 bases and J 8 bases, leaving 10 bases between the germline ends. Germline V gene data show CDR1 as SGDLS and CDR2 as YYNGEE. In DNA form, the CDR3 reads TGTGCCAGCAGCACGACTAGTCATGAGCAGTTCTTC. Protein: CASSTTSHEQFF.

This chain connects TRBV28 to TRBJ1-1, with 9 bases that match TRBD1. CDR1 and CDR2 (germline): MDHEN, SYDVKM. The CDR3 is 15 residues long. V trimming: 5 bases; J trimming: 5 bases; junction bases outside the gene matches: 9. CDR3 sequence: CASSTPGTGLTEAFF. CDR3 in DNA: TGTGCCAGCAGTACCCCGGGGACAGGGCTGACTGAAGCTTTCTTT.

The chain couples TRBV3-1 (or the pseudogene TRBV3-2) to TRBJ1-2; D remains ambiguous. The CDR3 has 11 amino acids. Trimming left V 6 bases short and J 5 bases short, with 7 bases between. Per the germline V gene, CDR1 is LGHDT and CDR2 is YNNKEL (reference sequence). The CDR3 nucleotides are TGTGCCAGCAGTGACACTTATGGCTACACCTTC. It yields the protein CASSDTYGYTF.

V and J are TRBV29-1 and TRBJ2-7; 10 bases agree with TRBD1. From germline, CDR1 is SQVTM and CDR2 ANQGSEA. The CDR3 contains 13 residues. The junction had 3 bases not matched to a gene; V was cut back by 4 bases and J by 3 bases. The CDR3, as DNA: TGCAGCGTTGCCGGGACAGGGGACTACGAGCAGTACTTC. It specifies CSVAGTGDYEQYF.